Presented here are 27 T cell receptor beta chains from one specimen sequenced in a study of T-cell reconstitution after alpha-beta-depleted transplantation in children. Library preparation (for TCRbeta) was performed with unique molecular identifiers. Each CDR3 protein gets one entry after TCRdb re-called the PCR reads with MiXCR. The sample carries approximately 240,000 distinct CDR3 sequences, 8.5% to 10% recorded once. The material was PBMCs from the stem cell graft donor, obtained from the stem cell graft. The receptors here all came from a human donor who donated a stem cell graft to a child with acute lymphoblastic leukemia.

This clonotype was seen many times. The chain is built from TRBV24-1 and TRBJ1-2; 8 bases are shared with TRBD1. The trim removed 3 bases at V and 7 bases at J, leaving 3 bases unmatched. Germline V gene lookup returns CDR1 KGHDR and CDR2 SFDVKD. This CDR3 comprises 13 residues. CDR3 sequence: CATSDQTGAGYTF. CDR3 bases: TGTGCCACCAGTGATCAGACAGGGGCTGGCTACACCTTC.

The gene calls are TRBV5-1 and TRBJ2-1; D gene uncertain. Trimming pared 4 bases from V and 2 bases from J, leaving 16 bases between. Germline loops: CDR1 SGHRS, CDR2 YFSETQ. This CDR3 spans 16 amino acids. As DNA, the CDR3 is TGCGCCAGCAGCAATTTCGACCTTCGGCCCTACAATGAGCAGTTCTTC. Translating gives CASSNFDLRPYNEQFF.

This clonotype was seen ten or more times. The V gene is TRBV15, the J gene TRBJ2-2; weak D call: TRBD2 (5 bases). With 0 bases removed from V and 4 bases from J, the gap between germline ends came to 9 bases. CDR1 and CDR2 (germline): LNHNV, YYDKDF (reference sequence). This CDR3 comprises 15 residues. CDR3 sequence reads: CATSRENAGTGELFF. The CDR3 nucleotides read TGTGCCACCAGCAGAGAGAATGCGGGCACCGGGGAGCTGTTTTTT. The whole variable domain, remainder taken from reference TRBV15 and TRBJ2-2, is DAMVIQNPRYQVTQFGKPVTLSCSQTLNHNVMYWYQQKSSQAPKLLFHYYDKDFNNEADTPDNFQSRRPNTSFCFLDIRSPGLGDTAMYLCATSRENAGTGELFFGEGSRLTVL.

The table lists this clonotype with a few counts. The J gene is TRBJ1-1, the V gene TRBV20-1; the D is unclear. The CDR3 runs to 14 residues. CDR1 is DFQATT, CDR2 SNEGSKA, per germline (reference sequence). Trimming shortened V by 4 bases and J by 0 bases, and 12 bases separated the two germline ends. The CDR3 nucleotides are TGCAGTGCTACGGGTGGTATTGTGAACACTGAAGCTTTCTTT. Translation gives CSATGGIVNTEAFF.

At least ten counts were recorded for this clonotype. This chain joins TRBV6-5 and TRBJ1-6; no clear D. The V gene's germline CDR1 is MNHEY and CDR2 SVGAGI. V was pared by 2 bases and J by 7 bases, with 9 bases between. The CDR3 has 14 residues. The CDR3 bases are TGTGCCAGCAGTTACCGCACCCGGAATTCACCCCTCCACTTT. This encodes CASSYRTRNSPLHF.

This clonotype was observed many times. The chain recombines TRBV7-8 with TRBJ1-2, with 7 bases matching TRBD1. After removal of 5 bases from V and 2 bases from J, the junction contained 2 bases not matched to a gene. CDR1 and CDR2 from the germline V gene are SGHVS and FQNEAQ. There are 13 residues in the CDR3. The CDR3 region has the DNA TGTGCCAGCAGCCACAGGGGCAACTATGGCTACACCTTC. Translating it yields CASSHRGNYGYTF.

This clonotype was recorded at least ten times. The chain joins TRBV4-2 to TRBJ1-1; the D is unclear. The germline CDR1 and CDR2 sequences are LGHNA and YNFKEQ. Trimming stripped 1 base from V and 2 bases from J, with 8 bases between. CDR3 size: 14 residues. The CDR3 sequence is CASSQVNQNTEAFF. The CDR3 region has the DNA TGTGCCAGCAGCCAAGTAAACCAAAACACTGAAGCTTTCTTT.

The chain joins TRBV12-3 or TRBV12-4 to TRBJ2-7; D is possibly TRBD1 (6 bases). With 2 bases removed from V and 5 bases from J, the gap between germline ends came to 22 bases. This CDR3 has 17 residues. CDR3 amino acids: CASSLRFEGQVGHEQYF. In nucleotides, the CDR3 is TGTGCCAGCAGTTTACGATTTGAGGGACAAGTTGGCCACGAGCAGTACTTC.

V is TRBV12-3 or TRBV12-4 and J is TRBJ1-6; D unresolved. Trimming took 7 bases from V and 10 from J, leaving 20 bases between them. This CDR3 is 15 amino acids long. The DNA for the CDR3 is TGTGCCAGCACCACTTCGGCCCGAGGGAACTCACCCCTCCACTTT. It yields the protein CASTTSARGNSPLHF.

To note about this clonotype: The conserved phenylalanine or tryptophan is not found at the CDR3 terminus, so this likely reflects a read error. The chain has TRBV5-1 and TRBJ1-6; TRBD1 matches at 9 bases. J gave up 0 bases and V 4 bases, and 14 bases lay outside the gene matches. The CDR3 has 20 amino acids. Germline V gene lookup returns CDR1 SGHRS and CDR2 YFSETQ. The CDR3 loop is CASSSRPGQGVSSYNSPLHC. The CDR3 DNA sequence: TGCGCCAGCAGCAGTAGACCGGGACAGGGTGTGAGCTCCTATAATTCACCCCTCCACTGT.

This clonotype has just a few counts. CDR3 protein: CASSQDPGWAEAFF. DNA for the CDR3: TGCGCCAGCAGCCAAGATCCAGGGTGGGCTGAAGCTTTCTTT. The V and J genes are TRBV4-3 and TRBJ1-1; maybe TRBD1 (5 bases). This CDR3 has 14 residues. Germline V CDR1 and CDR2: LGHNA, YSLEER. Deletions cut 0 bases from V and 6 bases from J, with 11 bases between.

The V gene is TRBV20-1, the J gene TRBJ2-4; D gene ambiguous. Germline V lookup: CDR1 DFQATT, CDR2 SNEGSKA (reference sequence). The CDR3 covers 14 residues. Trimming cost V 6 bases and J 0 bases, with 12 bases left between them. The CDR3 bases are TGCAGTGCGGCAGGTTCTGTAGCCAAAAACATTCAGTACTTC. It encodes CSAAGSVAKNIQYF.

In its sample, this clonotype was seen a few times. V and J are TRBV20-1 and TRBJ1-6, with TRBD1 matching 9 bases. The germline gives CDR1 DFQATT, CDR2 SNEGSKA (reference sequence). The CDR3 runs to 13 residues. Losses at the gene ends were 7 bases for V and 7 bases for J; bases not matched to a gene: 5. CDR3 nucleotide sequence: TGCAGTGTACCGGGACAGGGAAATTCACCCCTCCACTTT. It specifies CSVPGQGNSPLHF.

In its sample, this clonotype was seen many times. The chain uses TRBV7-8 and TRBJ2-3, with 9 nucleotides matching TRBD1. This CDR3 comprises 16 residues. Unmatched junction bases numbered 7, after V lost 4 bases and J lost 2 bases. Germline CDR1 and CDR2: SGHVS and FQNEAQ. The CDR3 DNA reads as TGTGCCAGCAGCTCGATGACAGGGGGTAACACAGATACGCAGTATTTT. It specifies CASSSMTGGNTDTQYF.

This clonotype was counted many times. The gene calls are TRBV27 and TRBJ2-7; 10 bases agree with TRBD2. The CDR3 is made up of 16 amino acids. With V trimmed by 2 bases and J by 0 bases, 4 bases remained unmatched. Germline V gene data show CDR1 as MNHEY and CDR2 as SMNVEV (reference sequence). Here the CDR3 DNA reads TGTGCCAGCAGTTTAACTAGCGGGGCCAGCTCCTACGAGCAGTACTTC. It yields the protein CASSLTSGASSYEQYF.

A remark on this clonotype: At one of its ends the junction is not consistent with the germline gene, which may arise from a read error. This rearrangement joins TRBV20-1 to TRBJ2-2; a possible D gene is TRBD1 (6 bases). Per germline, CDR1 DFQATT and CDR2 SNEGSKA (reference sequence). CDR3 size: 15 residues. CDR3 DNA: TGCTGTGCTAGAAAGACAGGTTACCACACCGGGGAGCTGTTTTTT. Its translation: CCARKTGYHTGELFF.

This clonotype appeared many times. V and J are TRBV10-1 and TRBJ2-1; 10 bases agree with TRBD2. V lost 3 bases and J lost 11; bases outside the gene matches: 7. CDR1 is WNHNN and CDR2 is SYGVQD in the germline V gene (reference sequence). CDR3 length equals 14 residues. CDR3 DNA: TGCGCCAGCAGTGAAGGGACTAGCGTTGGGAAGCAGTTCTTC. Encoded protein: CASSEGTSVGKQFF.

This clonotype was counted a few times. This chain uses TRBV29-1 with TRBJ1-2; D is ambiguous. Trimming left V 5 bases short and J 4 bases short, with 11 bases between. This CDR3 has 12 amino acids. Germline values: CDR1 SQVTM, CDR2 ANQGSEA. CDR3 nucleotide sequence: TGCAGCGTTACGACGGATGCCTATGGCTACACCTTC. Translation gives CSVTTDAYGYTF.

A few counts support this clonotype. The CDR3 nucleotides are TGCGCCAGCAGCTTGGGGTTGGGGGATCAGCCCCAGCATTTT. It specifies CASSLGLGDQPQHF. The chain links TRBV5-1 to TRBJ1-5; D is perhaps TRBD1 (5 bases). The germline V and J ends were trimmed by 0 bases and 5 bases, with 9 bases remaining between them. Germline lookup yields CDR1 SGHRS and CDR2 YFSETQ. The CDR3 is made up of 14 amino acids.

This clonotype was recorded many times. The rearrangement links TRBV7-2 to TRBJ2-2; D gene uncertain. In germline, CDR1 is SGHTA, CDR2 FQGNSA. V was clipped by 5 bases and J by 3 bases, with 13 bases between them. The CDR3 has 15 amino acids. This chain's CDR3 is CASSPGRVHTGELFF. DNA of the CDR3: TGTGCCAGCAGCCCGGGTCGGGTACACACCGGGGAGCTGTTTTTT.

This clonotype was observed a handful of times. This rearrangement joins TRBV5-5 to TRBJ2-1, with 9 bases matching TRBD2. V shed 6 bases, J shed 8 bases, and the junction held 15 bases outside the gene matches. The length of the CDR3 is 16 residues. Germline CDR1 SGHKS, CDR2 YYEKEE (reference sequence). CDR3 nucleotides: TGTGCCAGCAAGCAGCGGGCGGGGGGGCCCCTCCATGAGCAGTTCTTC. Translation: CASKQRAGGPLHEQFF.

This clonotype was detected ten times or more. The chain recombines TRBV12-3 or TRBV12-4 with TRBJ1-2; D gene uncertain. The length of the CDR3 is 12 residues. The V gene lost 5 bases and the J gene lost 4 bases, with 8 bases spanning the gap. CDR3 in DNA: TGTGCCAGCAGTCCCGGACCCTATGGCTACACCTTC. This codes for CASSPGPYGYTF.

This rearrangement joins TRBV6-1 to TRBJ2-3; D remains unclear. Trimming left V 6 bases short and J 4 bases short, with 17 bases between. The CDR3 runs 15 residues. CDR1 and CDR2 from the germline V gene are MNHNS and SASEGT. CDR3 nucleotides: TGTGCCAGCAGACCCAGGAGCCCGCGCTCAGATACGCAGTATTTT. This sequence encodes CASRPRSPRSDTQYF.

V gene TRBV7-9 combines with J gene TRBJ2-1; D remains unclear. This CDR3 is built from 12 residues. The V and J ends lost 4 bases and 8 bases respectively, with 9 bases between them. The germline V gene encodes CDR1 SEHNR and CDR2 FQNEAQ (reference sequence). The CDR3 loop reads CASSWGTDEQFF. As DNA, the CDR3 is TGTGCCAGCAGCTGGGGTACAGATGAGCAGTTCTTC.

The CDR3 coding sequence is TGTGCCACCAGCAGAGATATGGGGTGGGAGCCCCAGCATTTT. This sequence encodes CATSRDMGWEPQHF. The chain recombines TRBV15 with TRBJ1-5; D not certain. From germline, CDR1 is LNHNV and CDR2 YYDKDF (reference sequence). Trimming stripped 0 bases from V and 8 bases from J, with 11 bases between. The CDR3 consists of 14 residues.

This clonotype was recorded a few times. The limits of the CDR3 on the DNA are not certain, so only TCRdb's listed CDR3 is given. CDR3 sequence: CASTRQGIVKNCFF. V is TRBV7-8 and J is TRBJ1-4; TRBD1 is taken as the D call from the table, unchecked against the DNA. The germline V gene has CDR1 SGHVS and CDR2 FQNEAQ. With termini counted, the CDR3 has 14 amino acids.

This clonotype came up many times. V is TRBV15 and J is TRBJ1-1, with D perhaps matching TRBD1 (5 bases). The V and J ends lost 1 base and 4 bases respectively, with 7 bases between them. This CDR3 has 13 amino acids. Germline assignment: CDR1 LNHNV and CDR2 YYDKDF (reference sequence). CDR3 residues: CATSRVRGTEAFF. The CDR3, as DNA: TGTGCCACCAGCAGAGTGAGGGGCACTGAAGCTTTCTTT.